A single sample is the source of the 27 T cell receptor beta chains below, sequenced in a study of beta chain features in type 1 diabetes listed by TCRdb under 2018. Library prep was done by the immunoSEQ multiplex PCR assay. The High Capacity cDNA Reverse Transcription Kit was used to reverse transcribe all of the isolated RNA, meaning that expressed TCRB transcripts were what got sequenced. Here the immuneACCESS table is served through TCRdb, limited to in-frame sequences with V and J called. Missing clones are a known gap in these copies; in checked studies unresolved V genes cover under half, and the rest lacks a known reason. The sample table holds approximately 150,000 clones, of which roughly 9.1% were seen once. About 2.5% of the sample comes from the top ten. Sequencing was performed on central memory CD4+ T cells from blood. The receptor source for this set is a woman between 18 and 29 years old in good health.

There are a few counts of this clone. This chain uses TRBV18 with TRBJ2-7; TRBD1 is a possible D gene (5 bases). This CDR3 is built from 15 residues. The germline V and J ends were trimmed by 6 bases and 3 bases, with 18 bases remaining between them. The germline gives CDR1 KGHSH, CDR2 LQKENI. The CDR3 DNA reads TGTGCCAGCTCCCCAACTTTGACAGAACTCTACGAGCAGTACTTC. It is translated as CASSPTLTELYEQYF.

This clone was observed a few times. The chain employs TRBV29-1 and TRBJ2-5, with 14 bases aligning to TRBD2. Germline V gives CDR1 SQVTM, CDR2 ANQGSEA. With V trimmed by 7 bases and J by 10 bases, 2 bases remained unmatched. The CDR3 contains 11 residues. CDR3 amino acids: CSGTSGRYQYF. In DNA form, the CDR3 reads TGCAGCGGGACTAGCGGGAGGTACCAGTACTTC. Full variable domain (rest looked up from reference TRBV29-1 and TRBJ2-5): SAVISQKPSRDICQRGTSLTIQCQVDSQVTMMFWYRQQPGQSLTLIATANQGSEATYESGFVIDKFPISRPNLTFSTLTVSNMSPEDSSIYLCSGTSGRYQYFGPGTRLLVL.

This clone has more than one count but fewer than ten. This chain links TRBV5-6 with TRBJ2-7; tentative D call: TRBD1 (5 bases). CDR3 size: 15 residues. The germline CDR1 and CDR2 sequences are SGHDT and YYEEEE. V lost 3 bases to trimming and J lost 0 bases, with 13 bases between them. CDR3 nucleotide sequence: TGTGCCAGCAGCTCCTGGACACGTTTCTCCTACGAGCAGTACTTC. Its translation: CASSSWTRFSYEQYF.

The rearrangement joins TRBV5-1 to TRBJ2-5; 12 bases map to TRBD2. Trimming took 1 base from V and 3 from J; bases not matched to a gene: 4. Germline CDR1 reads SGHRS; CDR2 reads YFSETQ. The CDR3 covers 16 residues. CDR3 nucleotide sequence: TGCGCCAGCAGCTTGAATCCTAGCGGGAGGGAAGAGACCCAGTACTTC. Encoded protein: CASSLNPSGREETQYF.

The rearrangement joins TRBV30 to TRBJ2-7; D not resolved. CDR1 and CDR2 from the germline V gene are GTSNPN and SVGIG (reference sequence). CDR3 length: 13 amino acids. Trimming pared 5 bases from V and 3 bases from J, leaving 14 bases between. The CDR3 region is CAWASDSSYEQYF. For the CDR3, the DNA is TGTGCCTGGGCCTCCGACTCCAGCTACGAGCAGTACTTC.

This clone has only a few counts. CDR3 region: CASSPLAGGPEQFF. In DNA form, the CDR3 reads TGTGCCAGCAGCCCACTAGCGGGGGGGCCGGAGCAGTTCTTC. This chain links TRBV7-2 with TRBJ2-1; 13 bases match TRBD2. With V trimmed by 5 bases and J by 10 bases, 5 bases remained unmatched. Germline values: CDR1 SGHTA, CDR2 FQGNSA. CDR3 size: 14 residues.

This clone has a handful of counts. The rearrangement links TRBV11-3 to TRBJ1-5; D is possibly TRBD1 (5 bases). The CDR3 contains 12 residues. In germline, CDR1 is SGHNT, CDR2 YENEEA. The V end lost 5 bases, the J end lost 5 bases, and 7 bases lay between the germline ends. The CDR3 is CASSDSYQPQHF. CDR3 sequence (DNA): TGTGCCAGCAGCGACAGCTATCAGCCCCAGCATTTT.

This clone has a handful of counts. The V and J genes are TRBV5-1 and TRBJ2-1, with D perhaps matching TRBD2 (5 bases). Germline V gives CDR1 SGHRS, CDR2 YFSETQ. Between the trimmed V and J ends, which lost 4 bases and 0 bases, there was a span of 11 bases. CDR3 size: 15 residues. CDR3 sequence (DNA): TGCGCCAGCAGCCCCCTGGGGAGCTCCTACAATGAGCAGTTCTTC. This gives the protein CASSPLGSSYNEQFF.

In its sample, this clone was seen a few times. Within the sample, other DNA sequences also encode this same CDR3. The chain has TRBV30 and TRBJ2-1; TRBD1 matches 7 bases. V was clipped by 2 bases and J by 7 bases; unmatched bases: 5. CDR1 and CDR2 from the germline V gene are GTSNPN and SVGIG (reference sequence). This CDR3 has 13 residues. CDR3 in amino acids: CAWSLGGQNEQFF. The DNA of the CDR3 is TGTGCCTGGAGTTTAGGGGGCCAAAATGAGCAGTTCTTC. Filled out from reference TRBV30 and TRBJ2-1, the complete variable domain reads SQTIHQWPATLVQPVGSPLSLECTVEGTSNPNLYWYRQAAGRGLQLLFYSVGIGQISSEVPQNLSASRPQDRQFILSSKKLLLSDSGFYLCAWSLGGQNEQFFGPGTRLTVL.

Only a few counts were recorded for this clone. The V gene is TRBV7-2, the J gene TRBJ2-3, with TRBD2 matching 11 bases. The CDR3 is made up of 15 amino acids. Germline V lookup: CDR1 SGHTA, CDR2 FQGNSA. With V trimmed by 8 bases and J by 2 bases, 6 bases remained unmatched. DNA for the CDR3: TGTGCCAGCCTCCGACTAGCGGGGTCCACAGATACGCAGTATTTT. This sequence encodes CASLRLAGSTDTQYF.

This clone was seen a few times. The DNA of the CDR3 is TGTGCCAGCAGCTTAAACAAGTACTACAATGAGCAGTTCTTC. The encoded protein is CASSLNKYYNEQFF. J is TRBJ2-1 and V is TRBV13; D is unresolved. The CDR3 runs 14 residues. Looked up from germline, CDR1 is PRHDT and CDR2 is FYEKMQ (reference sequence). V gave up 2 bases and J gave up 3 bases, with 8 bases separating them.

Only a few counts were recorded for this clone. At the DNA level, this CDR3 is encoded by other sequences in the same sample as well. The chain combines TRBV5-1 with TRBJ1-1, with D maybe TRBD1 (5 bases). The CDR3 runs 14 residues. From germline, CDR1 is SGHRS and CDR2 YFSETQ. Trimming took off 4 bases at V and 3 bases at J, with 13 bases between the two ends. Written as DNA, the CDR3 is TGCGCCAGCAGCCTGCAGGGTCAGGACACTGAAGCTTTCTTT. Protein product: CASSLQGQDTEAFF.

In this sample, this clone turned up a few times. V is TRBV10-3 and J is TRBJ2-2; a possible D gene is TRBD1 (5 bases). V gave up 6 bases and J gave up 4 bases, with 12 bases separating them. This CDR3 contains 14 residues. Germline CDR1 and CDR2: ENHRY and SYGVKD. The CDR3 reads CAIRGQGGTGELFF. CDR3 sequence (DNA): TGTGCCATCAGGGGCCAGGGCGGCACCGGGGAGCTGTTTTTT.

This clone was detected a few times. The chain employs TRBV7-2 and TRBJ1-1, with TRBD1 as a possible D gene (6 bases). Germline CDR1 and CDR2: SGHTA and FQGNSA. The V end was cut by 2 bases, the J end by 1 base, with 8 bases between. CDR3 size: 14 residues. The CDR3 sequence is CASSLRGTNTEAFF. The CDR3 DNA follows: TGTGCCAGCAGCTTAAGGGGGACGAACACTGAAGCTTTCTTT.

The chain recombines TRBV7-2 with TRBJ2-7; 8 nucleotides align to TRBD1. The V segment lost 4 bases and the J segment 2 bases; nucleotides outside the gene matches: 4. The CDR3 runs 14 residues. Germline CDR1 reads SGHTA; CDR2 reads FQGNSA. The chain's CDR3 is CASSSRTGTYEQYF. In DNA form, the CDR3 reads TGTGCCAGCAGCTCAAGGACAGGGACCTACGAGCAGTACTTC.

This clone was counted between two and nine times. The chain carries TRBV2 and TRBJ2-1, with 8 nucleotides matching TRBD2. The CDR3 runs to 15 residues. Germline loops: CDR1 SNHLY, CDR2 FYNNEI. The J segment lost 4 bases and the V segment lost 1 base, leaving 3 bases of the junction unmatched. The CDR3: CASSEGLAGYNEQFF. CDR3 nucleotides: TGTGCCAGCAGTGAAGGGCTAGCGGGTTACAATGAGCAGTTCTTC. Using reference TRBV2 and TRBJ2-1 for the parts outside the CDR3, the full variable domain is EPEVTQTPSHQVTQMGQEVILRCVPISNHLYFYWYRQILGQKVEFLVSFYNNEISEKSEIFDDQFSVERPDGSNFTLKIRSTKLEDSAMYFCASSEGLAGYNEQFFGPGTRLTVL.

This sequence joins TRBV6-5 and TRBJ1-1, with 8 bases identical to TRBD1. Germline trimming cut 6 bases from V and 7 bases from J; bases unmatched to any gene: 13. The CDR3 has 15 amino acids. From germline, CDR1 is MNHEY and CDR2 SVGAGI. The CDR3 DNA sequence: TGTGCCAGCAGCTACACCACAGGGGGATACTATGAAGCTTTCTTT. This sequence encodes CASSYTTGGYYEAFF.

This clone was seen a handful of times. The chain is built from TRBV6-5 and TRBJ2-1; TRBD2 is a possible D gene (6 bases). CDR1 and CDR2 (germline): MNHEY, SVGAGI. The V end lost 7 bases, the J end lost 0 bases, and 13 bases lay between the germline ends. The CDR3 totals 15 residues. In DNA form, the CDR3 reads TGTGCCAGCATGAGGGCGGGATCCTCCTACAATGAGCAGTTCTTC. This translates into CASMRAGSSYNEQFF.

In its sample, this clone was seen a few times. This chain joins TRBV19 and TRBJ2-5, with D maybe TRBD2 (6 bases). Looked up from germline, CDR1 is LNHDA and CDR2 is SQIVND (reference sequence). CDR3 size: 14 residues. V was clipped by 3 bases and J by 5 bases, with 13 bases between them. The DNA for the CDR3 is TGTGCCAGTAGTATCCAGGGTCGGGGGGAGACCCAGTACTTC. Its protein product is CASSIQGRGETQYF. The full variable domain, completed using reference TRBV19 and TRBJ2-5, is DGGITQSPKYLFRKEGQNVTLSCEQNLNHDAMYWYRQDPGQGLRLIYYSQIVNDFQKGDIAEGYSVSREKKESFPLTVTSAQKNPTAFYLCASSIQGRGETQYFGPGTRLLVL.

This clone was detected a few times. The chain links TRBV7-9 to TRBJ1-1; possibly TRBD1 for D (5 bases). Trimming pared 5 bases from V and 0 bases from J, leaving 13 bases between. Per germline, CDR1 SEHNR and CDR2 FQNEAQ (reference sequence). CDR3 size: 15 residues. CDR3: CASSPGPGMNTEAFF. The CDR3 region has the DNA TGTGCCAGCAGCCCCGGGCCAGGGATGAACACTGAAGCTTTCTTT.

A few counts support this clone. The CDR3 is CATLLGSGDQPQHF. The CDR3 bases are TGTGCCACCCTCCTGGGGTCAGGGGATCAGCCCCAGCATTTT. The V gene is TRBV6-6, the J gene TRBJ1-5; D is perhaps TRBD1 (6 bases). CDR1 is MNHNY, CDR2 SVGAGI, per germline (reference sequence). Trimming shortened V by 10 bases and J by 5 bases, and 18 bases separated the two germline ends. The CDR3 length is 14 residues.

In this sample, this clone turned up a few times. The chain carries TRBV11-2 and TRBJ2-3; D remains unclear. V lost 3 bases and J 2 bases, leaving 9 bases between the germline ends. This CDR3 contains 14 residues. CDR1 and CDR2 (germline): SGHAT, FQNNGV. The CDR3 is CASSLAQTTDTQYF. The CDR3 DNA sequence: TGTGCCAGCAGCTTGGCTCAAACCACAGATACGCAGTATTTT.

The chain joins TRBV18 to TRBJ2-1; 14 bases agree with TRBD2. V trimming: 3 bases; J trimming: 7 bases; junction bases outside the gene matches: 5. The CDR3 contains 16 residues. Germline V gene sequence: CDR1 KGHSH, CDR2 LQKENI. Here the CDR3 DNA reads TGTGCCAGCTCACCGGCGGGACTAGCGGGAGATAATGAGCAGTTCTTC. Translated, it gives CASSPAGLAGDNEQFF.

This clone was seen a few times. This rearrangement joins TRBV2 to TRBJ1-1; 9 bases map to TRBD1. Losses at the gene ends were 9 bases for V and 0 bases for J; bases not matched to a gene: 2. CDR1 and CDR2 (germline): SNHLY, FYNNEI. The CDR3 covers 13 residues. CDR3 nucleotides: TGTGCCAGTAACAGGGGGCTGAACACTGAAGCTTTCTTT. Encoded protein: CASNRGLNTEAFF.

This clone was detected a few times. This sequence joins TRBV10-3 and TRBJ2-5; D remains ambiguous. This CDR3 contains 12 residues. V gave up 2 bases and J gave up 5 bases, with 6 bases separating them. Per germline, CDR1 ENHRY and CDR2 SYGVKD. The CDR3 nucleotides read TGTGCCATCAGTGAGACCCGGGAGACCCAGTACTTC. Its translation: CAISETRETQYF.

The chain carries TRBV29-1 and TRBJ2-6; 9 bases are a match to TRBD1. The CDR3 has 16 amino acids. With V trimmed by 6 bases and J by 1 base, 7 bases remained unmatched. The germline V gene has CDR1 SQVTM and CDR2 ANQGSEA. This CDR3 reads CSVVDRGVSGANVLTF. CDR3 DNA: TGCAGCGTAGTTGACAGGGGGGTATCTGGGGCCAACGTCCTGACTTTC.

The V and J genes are TRBV27 and TRBJ1-1, with TRBD1 matching 8 bases. Germline V lookup: CDR1 MNHEY, CDR2 SMNVEV (reference sequence). CDR3 length: 14 residues. J was trimmed by 2 bases and V by 6 bases; bases with no gene match: 5. This CDR3 reads CASSPDRANTEAFF. Here the CDR3 DNA reads TGTGCCAGCAGCCCGGACAGGGCCAACACTGAAGCTTTCTTT.